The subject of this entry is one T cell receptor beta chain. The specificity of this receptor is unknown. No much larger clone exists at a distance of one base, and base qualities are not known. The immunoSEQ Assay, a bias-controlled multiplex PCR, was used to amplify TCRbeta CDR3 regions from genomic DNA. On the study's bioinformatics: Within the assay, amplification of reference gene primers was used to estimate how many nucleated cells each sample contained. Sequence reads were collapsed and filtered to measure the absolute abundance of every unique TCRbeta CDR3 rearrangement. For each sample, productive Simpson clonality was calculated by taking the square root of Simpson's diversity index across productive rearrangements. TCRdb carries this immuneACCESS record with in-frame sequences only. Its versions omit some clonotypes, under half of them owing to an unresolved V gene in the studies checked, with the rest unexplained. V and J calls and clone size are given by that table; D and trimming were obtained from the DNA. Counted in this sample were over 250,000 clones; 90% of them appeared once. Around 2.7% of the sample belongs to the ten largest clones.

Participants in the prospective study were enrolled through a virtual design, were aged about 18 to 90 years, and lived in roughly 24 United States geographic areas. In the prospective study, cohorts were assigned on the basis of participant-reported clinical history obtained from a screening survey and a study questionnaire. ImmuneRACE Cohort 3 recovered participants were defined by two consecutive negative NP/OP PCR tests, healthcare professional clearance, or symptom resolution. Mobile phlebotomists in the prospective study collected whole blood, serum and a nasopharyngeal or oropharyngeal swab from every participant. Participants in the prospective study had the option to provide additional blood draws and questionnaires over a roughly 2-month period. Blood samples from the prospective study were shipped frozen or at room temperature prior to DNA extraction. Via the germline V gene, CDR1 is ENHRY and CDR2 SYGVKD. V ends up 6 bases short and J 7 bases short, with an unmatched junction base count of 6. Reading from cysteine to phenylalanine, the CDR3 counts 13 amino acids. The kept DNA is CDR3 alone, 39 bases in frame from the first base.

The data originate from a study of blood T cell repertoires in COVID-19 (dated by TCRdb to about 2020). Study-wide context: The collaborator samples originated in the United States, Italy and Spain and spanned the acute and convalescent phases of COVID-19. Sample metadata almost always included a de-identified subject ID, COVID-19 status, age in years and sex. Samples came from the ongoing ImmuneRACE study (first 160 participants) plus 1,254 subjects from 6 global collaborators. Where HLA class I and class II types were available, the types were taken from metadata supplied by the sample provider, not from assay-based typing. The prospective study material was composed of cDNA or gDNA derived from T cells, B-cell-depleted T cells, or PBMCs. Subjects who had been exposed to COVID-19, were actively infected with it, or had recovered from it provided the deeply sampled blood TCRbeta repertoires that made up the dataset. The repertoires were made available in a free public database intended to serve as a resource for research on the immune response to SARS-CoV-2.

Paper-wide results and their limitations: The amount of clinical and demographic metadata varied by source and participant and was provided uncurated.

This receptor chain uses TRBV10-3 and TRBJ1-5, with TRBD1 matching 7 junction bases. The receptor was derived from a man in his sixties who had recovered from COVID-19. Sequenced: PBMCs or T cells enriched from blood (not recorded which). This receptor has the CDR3 CAISPTGRQPQHF. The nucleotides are TGTGCCATCAGCCCGACAGGGCGGCAGCCCCAGCATTTT.